This T cell receptor (beta chain) derives from a study of blood T cell repertoires in COVID-19. In the original analysis: Amplified reference gene primers provided the basis for estimating nucleated cell counts. Clones were read by immunoSEQ multiplex PCR, and TCRdb kept only the in-frame ones, dropping some. That table furnishes V, J and clone size, whereas the DNA furnished D and trimming. Among about 180,000 clones listed, over 75% were seen once. Trimming pared 2 bases from V and 9 bases from J, leaving 11 bases between. The CDR3 length is 12 residues. Germline loops: CDR1 SGHRS, CDR2 YFSETQ. The genes are TRBV5-1 and TRBJ2-5, with TRBD2 as a possible D gene (6 bases). Sequencing input: PBMCs or T cells enriched from blood (not recorded which). The receptor comes from a woman aged 18-35 years who had recovered from COVID-19. CDR3 coding DNA: TGCGCCAGCAGCTTCGGCACTAGCCCCCAGTACTTC. Encoded protein: CASSFGTSPQYF.